One TCR beta chain is described in this entry. V was pared by 5 bases and J by 3 bases, with 5 bases of the junction left unmatched. The CDR3 has 15 amino acids. In germline, CDR1 is LNHDA, CDR2 SQIVND (reference sequence). The record originates from a study of blood T cell repertoires in COVID-19. Method: immunoSEQ multiplex PCR; TCRdb's copy keeps in-frame clones and lacks some. The profile covers 300,000 to 400,000 clones, with about 90% appearing a single time and about 3.5% taken by the ten largest. This chain joins TRBV19 and TRBJ2-1; 9 bases map to TRBD1. This TCR was sampled from a young woman who had recovered from COVID-19. What was sequenced was peripheral blood. This CDR3 is CASSPQGQGYNEQFF. The CDR3 DNA sequence: TGTGCCAGTAGTCCACAGGGACAGGGCTACAATGAGCAGTTCTTC.